The entry below describes one T cell receptor (beta chain). What it binds is unknown. Germline V gene sequence: CDR1 WNHNN, CDR2 SYGVQD (reference sequence). The CDR3 is 14 amino acids. V gave up 6 bases and J gave up 6 bases, with 15 bases separating them. The source of the sample is a study of post-analysis software for immune sequencing data. As for the study in general: Patients had relapsing-remitting, secondary progressive or progressive-relapsing multiple sclerosis; some lacked subtype.

Notes on the study in general: Included in a set of roughly five TRBV segments more frequent in patients than controls were TRBV5-6, TRBV5-1 and TRBV20-1.

Presence of unique molecular identifiers characterized the TCR beta cDNA libraries. TCRdb analysed the PCR reads with MiXCR anew, one entry per CDR3 protein. The table lists roughly 870,000 distinct CDR3 sequences, roughly 58% of them singletons. Sequenced: blood. The chain couples TRBV10-1 to TRBJ2-4; D uncertain. The source of this sequence is a girl aged 10 to 17 with multiple sclerosis. Here the CDR3 DNA reads TGCGCCAGCAGCGCCGAAGTGGGTTCAAACATTCAGTACTTC. Residues: CASSAEVGSNIQYF.